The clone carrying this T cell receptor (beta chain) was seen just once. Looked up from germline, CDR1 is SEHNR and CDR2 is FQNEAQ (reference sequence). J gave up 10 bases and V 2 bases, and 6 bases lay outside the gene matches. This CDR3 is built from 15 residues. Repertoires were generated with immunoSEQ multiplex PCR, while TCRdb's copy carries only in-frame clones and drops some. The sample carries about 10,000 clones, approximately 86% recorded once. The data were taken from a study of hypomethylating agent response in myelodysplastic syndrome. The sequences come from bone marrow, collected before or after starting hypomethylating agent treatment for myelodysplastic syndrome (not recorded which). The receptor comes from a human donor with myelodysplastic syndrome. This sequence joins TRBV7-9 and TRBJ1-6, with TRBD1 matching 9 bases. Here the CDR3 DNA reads TGTGCCAGCAGCTTAAATCCAACAGGGGGCTCACCCCTCCACTTT. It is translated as CASSLNPTGGSPLHF.